These 17 T cell receptor beta chains originate from one sample sequenced in a study of blood T cell repertoires in COVID-19. The method was immunoSEQ multiplex PCR; TCRdb's version includes in-frame clones alone and lacks a portion of them. Counted here are around 400,000 clones, approximately 90% occurring once; the ten biggest clones make up about 0.78%. The specimen sequenced was PBMCs or T cells enriched from blood (not recorded which). The receptors derive from a woman aged 40-49 years who had been exposed to COVID-19.

The V and J genes are TRBV6-9 and TRBJ1-4; D uncertain. Germline V CDR1 and CDR2: MNHGY, SVAAGI. V was clipped by 4 bases and J by 0 bases, with 12 bases between them. The CDR3 is 16 residues long. CDR3 bases: TGTGCCAGCAGTTGGAGTTTACACCCAACTAATGAAAAACTGTTTTTT. Residues: CASSWSLHPTNEKLFF.

The chain joins TRBV10-3 to TRBJ1-2; D remains ambiguous. This CDR3 region has 13 residues. Trimming took 0 bases from V and 8 from J, leaving 10 bases between them. From germline, CDR1 is ENHRY and CDR2 SYGVKD. CDR3 sequence (DNA): TGTGCCATCAGTGAGTCGACGGCAGGCGGCTACACCTTC. Protein product: CAISESTAGGYTF.

The table lists this clone with a count of one. This chain joins TRBV5-1 and TRBJ2-3; 13 positions match TRBD2. V lost 4 bases and J lost 6; bases outside the gene matches: 8. Looked up from germline, CDR1 is SGHRS and CDR2 is YFSETQ. The CDR3 is made up of 16 amino acids. CDR3 DNA: TGCGCCAGCAGCAGGACTAGCGGGGGCCAAGGGGATACGCAGTATTTT. This translates into CASSRTSGGQGDTQYF. The full variable domain, with the rest looked up from reference TRBV5-1 and TRBJ2-3, is KAGVTQTPRYLIKTRGQQVTLSCSPISGHRSVSWYQQTPGQGLQFLFEYFSETQRNKGNFPGRFSGRQFSNSRSEMNVSTLELGDSALYLCASSRTSGGQGDTQYFGPGTRLTVL.

The table lists this clone with a count of one. The chain uses TRBV5-6 and TRBJ1-6; D gene unclear. With 1 base removed from V and 0 bases from J, the gap between germline ends came to 8 bases. Germline CDR1 is SGHDT and CDR2 is YYEEEE. The CDR3 runs 16 residues. CDR3 sequence reads: CASSLPGSSYNSPLHF. The CDR3 coding sequence is TGTGCCAGCAGCTTGCCGGGGAGCTCCTATAATTCACCCCTCCACTTT.

The chain employs TRBV7-9 and TRBJ2-2, with 9 bases matching TRBD1. The CDR3 length is 16 residues. The germline V gene encodes CDR1 SEHNR and CDR2 FQNEAQ (reference sequence). The V and J ends lost 7 bases and 3 bases, in that order; junction bases with no gene match: 9. The CDR3 loop is CASTPGTGQHTGELFF. As DNA, the CDR3 is TGTGCCAGCACCCCCGGGACAGGGCAACACACCGGGGAGCTGTTTTTT.

The sample holds a few counts of this clone. The rearrangement joins TRBV2 to TRBJ1-4; TRBD1 matches at 7 bases. CDR1 and CDR2 from the germline V gene are SNHLY and FYNNEI. Germline trimming cut 5 bases from V and 2 bases from J; bases unmatched to any gene: 8. CDR3 length: 16 residues. For the CDR3, the DNA is TGTGCCAGCAGTAAGGCCCAGGGGGGCACTAATGAAAAACTGTTTTTT. Protein sequence: CASSKAQGGTNEKLFF.

This chain connects TRBV7-2 to TRBJ1-6, with a tentative D call TRBD1 (6 bases). The V and J ends lost 5 bases and 10 bases respectively, with 15 bases between them. The CDR3 runs 14 residues. The germline V gene encodes CDR1 SGHTA and CDR2 FQGNSA. Written as DNA, the CDR3 is TGTGCCAGCAGCATAACCCGGACAGCATCACCCCTCCACTTT. Translation: CASSITRTASPLHF.

As concerns this clone: The same CDR3 arises from other DNA sequences in this sample as well. The chain couples TRBV6-6 to TRBJ1-5; no clear D gene. The CDR3 is 12 amino acids. V was cut by 0 bases and J by 6 bases, with 3 bases left in between. Germline V gives CDR1 MNHNY, CDR2 SVGAGI (reference sequence). CDR3: CASSYSSQPQHF. For the CDR3, the DNA is TGTGCCAGCAGTTACTCGAGTCAGCCCCAGCATTTT.

The chain links TRBV9 to TRBJ1-2; TRBD1 agrees at 8 bases. There are 13 residues in the CDR3. Trimming at V came to 3 bases and at J to 8 bases, leaving 6 bases not matched to a gene. Looked up from germline, CDR1 is SGDLS and CDR2 is YYNGEE. Here the CDR3 DNA reads TGTGCCAGCAGCGCGGACAGGGAAAGAGGCTACACCTTC. Encoded protein: CASSADRERGYTF.

The chain employs TRBV12-5 and TRBJ2-3, with D tentatively TRBD2 (6 bases). CDR3 length equals 16 residues. V gave up 1 base and J gave up 0 bases, with 11 bases separating them. Germline assignment: CDR1 LGHNT and CDR2 FRNRAP. Here the CDR3 reads CASGLASAPSTDTQYF. CDR3 in DNA: TGTGCTAGTGGTTTGGCTAGCGCCCCCAGCACAGATACGCAGTATTTT.

This sequence joins TRBV9 and TRBJ1-1, with TRBD1 identical over 7 bases. V shed 0 bases and J 1 base; nucleotides not matched to a gene: 3. The CDR3 has 15 residues. The germline V gene has CDR1 SGDLS and CDR2 YYNGEE. In DNA form, the CDR3 reads TGTGCCAGCAGCGTAGATGGGGACAGGAACACTGAAGCTTTCTTT. Translated, it gives CASSVDGDRNTEAFF. The full variable domain, rest sourced from reference TRBV9 and TRBJ1-1, is DSGVTQTPKHLITATGQRVTLRCSPRSGDLSVYWYQQSLDQGLQFLIQYYNGEERAKGNILERFSAQQFPDLHSELNLSSLELGDSALYFCASSVDGDRNTEAFFGQGTRLTVV.

The chain combines TRBV6-2 or TRBV6-3 with TRBJ2-7; D not resolved. CDR1 and CDR2 (germline): MNHEY, SVGEGT. This CDR3 has 14 amino acids. Trimming removed 5 bases at V and 3 bases at J, with 14 bases between. In DNA, the CDR3 is TGTGCCAGCAGTCCGACATATGCAGACTACGAGCAGTACTTC. This codes for CASSPTYADYEQYF.

The chain is built from TRBV24-1 and TRBJ2-2; D might be TRBD1 (6 bases). There are 15 residues in the CDR3. Trimming took 3 bases from V and 1 from J, leaving 8 bases between them. CDR1 and CDR2 from the germline V gene are KGHDR and SFDVKD. CDR3 in DNA: TGTGCCACCAGTGATCGGGACAAGAACACCGGGGAGCTGTTTTTT. This gives the protein CATSDRDKNTGELFF.

This clone was seen once. The chain uses TRBV21-1 and TRBJ2-7; whether TRBD2, the table's D call, matches the DNA was not checked. TRBV21-1 is recorded as a pseudogene. This CDR3 is 13 amino acids long. CDR3 coding DNA: TGTGCCAGCGGGGCGGGAGGCTCCTACGAGCAGTACTTC. It encodes CASGAGGSYEQYF.

V usage is TRBV5-1 and J usage is TRBJ2-5, with D perhaps TRBD1 (6 bases). CDR3 length equals 13 residues. Trimming stripped 2 bases from V and 7 bases from J, with 12 bases between. Per germline, CDR1 SGHRS and CDR2 YFSETQ. The CDR3 bases are TGCGCCAGCAGCTTTAACCAGGGGTGGACCCAGTACTTC. Its translation is CASSFNQGWTQYF.

This chain links TRBV19 with TRBJ2-2; 7 nucleotides line up with TRBD1. The CDR3 runs 15 residues. Losses at the gene ends were 7 bases for V and 3 bases for J; bases not matched to a gene: 8. Germline assignment: CDR1 LNHDA and CDR2 SQIVND (reference sequence). CDR3 coding DNA: TGTGCCAGTAAGGGGCAGGGGGTCGACACCGGGGAGCTGTTTTTT. Its translation is CASKGQGVDTGELFF. The complete variable domain, with remaining parts taken from reference TRBV19 and TRBJ2-2, reads DGGITQSPKYLFRKEGQNVTLSCEQNLNHDAMYWYRQDPGQGLRLIYYSQIVNDFQKGDIAEGYSVSREKKESFPLTVTSAQKNPTAFYLCASKGQGVDTGELFFGEGSRLTVL.

The chain joins TRBV3-1 (or the pseudogene TRBV3-2) to TRBJ2-1, with 8 nucleotides matching TRBD2. Germline trimming cut 4 bases from V and 9 bases from J; bases unmatched to any gene: 2. From germline, CDR1 is LGHDT and CDR2 YNNKEL (reference sequence). The CDR3 is made up of 12 amino acids. The CDR3 loop reads CASSLTSGEQFF. CDR3 bases: TGTGCCAGCAGCCTAACTAGCGGTGAGCAGTTCTTC.